This section outlines one TCR beta chain sequence together with its context. Original processing methods: Cell counts per sample came from amplifying reference gene primers. Clones were read by immunoSEQ multiplex PCR, and TCRdb kept only the in-frame ones, dropping some. That table is the source of V, J and clone size, and D and trimming were worked out from the DNA. The table has 120,000 or so clones, roughly four fifths seen once. V trimming: 3 bases; J trimming: 1 base; junction bases outside the gene matches: 5. The CDR3 totals 16 residues. Germline V CDR1 and CDR2: MNHEY, SVGAGI. The data were taken from a study of blood T cell repertoires in COVID-19. Study-level information: Samples taken during acute and convalescent COVID-19 were collected in the United States, Italy and Spain. T cells, B-cell-depleted T cells, or PBMCs provided the cDNA or gDNA that served as material.

Material for sequencing was peripheral blood. The sequence was obtained from a woman in her fifties or sixties with acute or convalescent COVID-19. The rearrangement joins TRBV6-5 to TRBJ2-7; TRBD1 aligns across 11 bases. The CDR3 DNA sequence: TGTGCCAGCAGTTATTGGGGACAGGGGGGTTCCTACGAGCAGTACTTC. Its protein is CASSYWGQGGSYEQYF.